This TCR beta chain appears in the sequencing data of a study of CD8+CD57+ T cells in acquired aplastic anemia. Those patients picked for sequencing had displayed CD8+CD57+ cell expansion on flow cytometry. Comments on this clonotype: Its target is unknown.

The CDR3 covers 16 residues. CDR1 is MGHDK, CDR2 SYGVNS, per germline. V was pared by 3 bases and J by 3 bases, with 7 bases of the junction left unmatched. The study profiled TCR beta VDJ and CDR3 using genomic DNA as template. TCRdb itself ran the reads through MiXCR, one entry per CDR3 protein. The sample has 150,000 or so distinct CDR3 sequences, about 45% seen once; the top ten hold roughly 3.2%. Broader study findings: Patients did not significantly differ from controls in CD8+ Simpson's diversity. In common between the patients and the controls were approximately 28 CD8+ CDR3 sequences.

The receptor was isolated from a human donor with aplastic anemia. The sample comprised sorted CD4+, CD8+, or CD8+CD57+ T cells (not recorded which) from PBMCs. This chain links TRBV25-1 with TRBJ1-5; 8 bases fit TRBD1. The CDR3 loop is CASSDSGTGNNQPQHF. In DNA, the CDR3 is TGTGCCAGCAGTGATTCAGGGACAGGAAACAATCAGCCCCAGCATTTT.